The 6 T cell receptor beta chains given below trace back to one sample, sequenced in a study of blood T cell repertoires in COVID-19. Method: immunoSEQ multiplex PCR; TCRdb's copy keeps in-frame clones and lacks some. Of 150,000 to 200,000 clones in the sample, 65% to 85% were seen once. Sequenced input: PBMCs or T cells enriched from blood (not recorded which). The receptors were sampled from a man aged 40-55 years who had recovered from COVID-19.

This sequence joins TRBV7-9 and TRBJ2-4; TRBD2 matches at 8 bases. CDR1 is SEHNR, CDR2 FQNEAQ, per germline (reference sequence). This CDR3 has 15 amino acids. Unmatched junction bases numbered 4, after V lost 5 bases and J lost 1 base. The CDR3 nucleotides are TGTGCCAGCAGCGCCCGGGGGGGCGCCAAAAACATTCAGTACTTC. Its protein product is CASSARGGAKNIQYF.

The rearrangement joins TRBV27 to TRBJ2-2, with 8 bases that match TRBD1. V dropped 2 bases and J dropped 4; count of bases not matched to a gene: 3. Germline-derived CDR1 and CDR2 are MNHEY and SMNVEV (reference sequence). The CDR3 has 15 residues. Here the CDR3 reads CASSLGQGITGELFF. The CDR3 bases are TGTGCCAGCAGTTTAGGACAGGGTATCACCGGGGAGCTGTTTTTT.

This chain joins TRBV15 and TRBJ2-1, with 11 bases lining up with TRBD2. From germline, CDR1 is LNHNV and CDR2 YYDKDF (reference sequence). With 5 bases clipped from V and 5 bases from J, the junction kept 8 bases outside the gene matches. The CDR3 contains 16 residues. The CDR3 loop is CATSAASGGRHNEQFF. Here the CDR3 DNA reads TGTGCCACCAGCGCTGCTAGCGGGGGGCGTCACAATGAGCAGTTCTTC.

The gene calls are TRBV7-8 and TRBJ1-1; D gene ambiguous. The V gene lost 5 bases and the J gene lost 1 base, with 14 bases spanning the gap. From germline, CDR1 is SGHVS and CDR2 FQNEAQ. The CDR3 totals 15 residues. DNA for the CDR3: TGTGCCAGCAGCCGCGAGGGCTCCGGGAACACTGAAGCTTTCTTT. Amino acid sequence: CASSREGSGNTEAFF.

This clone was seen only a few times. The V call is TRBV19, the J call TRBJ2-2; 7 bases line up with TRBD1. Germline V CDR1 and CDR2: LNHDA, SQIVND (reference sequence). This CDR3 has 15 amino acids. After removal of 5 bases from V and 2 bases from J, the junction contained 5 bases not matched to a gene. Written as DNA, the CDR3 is TGTGCCAGTAGTCCCGGACAGGTAAACACCGGGGAGCTGTTTTTT. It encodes CASSPGQVNTGELFF.

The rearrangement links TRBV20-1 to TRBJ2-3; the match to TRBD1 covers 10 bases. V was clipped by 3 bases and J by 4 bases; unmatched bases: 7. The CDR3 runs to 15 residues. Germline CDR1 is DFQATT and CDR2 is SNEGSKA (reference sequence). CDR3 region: CSASSRQGASDTQYF. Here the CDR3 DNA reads TGCAGTGCTAGTAGCCGACAGGGGGCTTCAGATACGCAGTATTTT.